The rows below give T cell receptor beta chains drawn from one sample of a study of vaccination and CD4 T cells after COVID-19. TCRdb used MiXCR to reprocess the PCR reads, holding one entry per CDR3 protein. This table holds some 7,000 distinct CDR3 sequences, 51% found once. Their specific antigens are unknown. Material: CD4+ T cells from blood, cultured in vitro. These receptor sequences come from a human donor in good health. Each CDR3 is given with its conserved first and last residue. A D gene is named only where the DNA matches it firmly. The size field is filled for only some rows; it gives once, few, many or a size class.

TRBV20-1	TRBD2	NA	TRBJ2-7	TGCAGTGCTAGTGGCGGGACTAGCGGGAGGGCCATATACGAGCAGTACTTC	CSASGGTSGRAIYEQYF
TRBV19	TRBD1	NA	TRBJ2-5	TGTGCCAGTAGTTCAGACAGGGGGCGCGGAGAGACCCAGTACTTC	CASSSDRGRGETQYF
TRBV2	NA	NA	TRBJ2-3	TGTGCCAGCAGTGACCTCATCGCCACCGCAGATACGCAGTATTTT	CASSDLIATADTQYF
TRBV19	TRBD1	NA	TRBJ1-5	TGTGCCAGTAGTATAGCCGGGACAGGGCATAGCAATCAGCCCCAGCATTTT	CASSIAGTGHSNQPQHF
TRBV19	NA	NA	TRBJ2-7	TGTGCCAGTAGTCAAGGGCGCACAGGGCTAACCTACGAGCAGTACTTC	CASSQGRTGLTYEQYF
TRBV5-4	NA	NA	TRBJ1-5	TGTGCCAGCAGCTTGGGTGGTAGCAATCAGCCCCAGCATTTT	CASSLGGSNQPQHF
TRBV7-9	NA	NA	TRBJ1-1	TGTGCCAGCAGCTCCCAGGTTCCGAACACTGAAGCTTTCTTT	CASSSQVPNTEAFF
TRBV20-1	NA	few	TRBJ1-6	TGCAGTGCTCACGACGGGAATTCACCCCTCCACTTT	CSAHDGNSPLHF
TRBV7-2	TRBD2	NA	TRBJ2-7	TGTGCCAGCGGGAGGGCCTTTTCCGGTGAGCAGTACTTC	CASGRAFSGEQYF
TRBV7-6	TRBD2	few	TRBJ2-5	TGTGCCAGCAGCCGAGCCGGGACTAGCGGGAGACAAGAGACCCAGTACTTC	CASSRAGTSGRQETQYF
TRBV7-9	NA	NA	TRBJ1-2	TGTGCCAGCAGCCAGCGAGTTAACTATGGCTACACCTTC	CASSQRVNYGYTF
TRBV15	TRBD2	once	TRBJ2-7	TGTGCCACCGTAGACTCGGGGGGCTACGAGCAGTACTTC	CATVDSGGYEQYF
TRBV6-1	NA	NA	TRBJ2-6	TGTGCCAGCAGCCGTAGCGTCTCCGCCTCTGGGGCCAACGTCCTGACTTTC	CASSRSVSASGANVLTF
TRBV29-1	TRBD1	NA	TRBJ1-1	TGCAGCGTGGGGACAGGGAAAATGAACACTGAAGCTTTCTTT	CSVGTGKMNTEAFF
TRBV23-1	NA	NA	TRBJ2-7	TGCGCCAGCAGTCAATCTCGGGAGAGGAGGCCCTACGAGCAGTACTTC	CASSQSRERRPYEQYF
TRBV7-2	NA	NA	TRBJ2-7	TGTGCCAGCAGCTTAGAGGGGAGGGGGAGGGACTACGAGCAGTACTTC	CASSLEGRGRDYEQYF
TRBV7-2	TRBD1	NA	TRBJ2-7	TGTGCCAGCAGCTTAGGGGGGGGACAGGGGTTCTACGAGCAGTACTTC	CASSLGGGQGFYEQYF
TRBV18	NA	NA	TRBJ2-3	TGTGCCAGCTCACCACTAGGGGCTTCCACAGATACGCAGTATTTT	CASSPLGASTDTQYF
TRBV10-2	TRBD1	NA	TRBJ1-1	TGCGCCAGCAGGGATGGGACAGGGTTCAACACTGAAGCTTTCTTT	CASRDGTGFNTEAFF
TRBV27	NA	NA	TRBJ2-3	TGTGCCAGCCAGGACCCTAGCACAGATACGCAGTATTTT	CASQDPSTDTQYF
TRBV7-9	TRBD2	NA	TRBJ2-5	TGTGCCAGCATCCCCGGGTGGACTAGCGGACCTAAGGCGGAGACCCAGTACTTC	CASIPGWTSGPKAETQYF
TRBV27	NA	few	TRBJ1-2	TGTGCCAGTAGTTCCCCGCAGGGCGACTCCGGCTACACCTTC	CASSSPQGDSGYTF
TRBV6-1	NA	once	TRBJ2-2	TGTGCCAGCAGTGTTTTAGCGAACACCGGGGAGCTGTTTTTT	CASSVLANTGELFF
TRBV19	NA	few	TRBJ1-2	TGTGCCAGTAGTGTGACAGCAGGTCTCTATGGCTACACCTTC	CASSVTAGLYGYTF
TRBV20-1	NA	few	TRBJ2-7	TGCAGTGCAGTTAACCGGGACACCTACTACGAGCAGTACTTC	CSAVNRDTYYEQYF
TRBV2	TRBD1	NA	TRBJ1-1	TGTGCCAGCCTTCCGGGACAGGGCGCGAACACTGAAGCTTTCTTT	CASLPGQGANTEAFF
TRBV7-9	NA	few	TRBJ1-1	TGTGCCAGCAACCTGGGGGCGGGCTCGAGAAACACTGAAGCTTTCTTT	CASNLGAGSRNTEAFF
TRBV20-1	NA	NA	TRBJ2-4	TGCAGTGCTAGAGACAAGGGCCCAGCTTCCAAAAACATTCAGTACTTC	CSARDKGPASKNIQYF
TRBV6-1	NA	NA	TRBJ2-3	TGTGCCAGCAGTGAAAGTCTCCGTCGCACAGATACGCAGTATTTT	CASSESLRRTDTQYF
TRBV6-5	NA	NA	TRBJ1-2	TGTGCCAGCAGTTCCCAGGGCCAAGCTAACTATGGCTACACCTTC	CASSSQGQANYGYTF